Listed here are 21 T cell receptor beta chains from one sample, sequenced in a study of PD-L1 blockade in urothelial cancer. TCRdb keeps only in-frame clones here, not all; method: immunoSEQ multiplex PCR. The sample shows tens of thousands of clones, roughly four fifths of them seen only once. The time point was: pretreatment peripheral blood. Sequences were derived from PBMCs, sampled around atezolizumab (anti-PD-L1) treatment. The receptors shown here come from an older man with urothelial cancer.

The table lists this clone with a few counts. The gene calls are TRBV27 and TRBJ2-3; weak D call: TRBD2 (5 bases). The germline V and J ends were trimmed by 5 bases and 3 bases, with 18 bases remaining between them. The germline CDR1 and CDR2 sequences are MNHEY and SMNVEV (reference sequence). The CDR3 runs to 16 residues. As DNA, the CDR3 is TGTGCCAGCAGTGTACTCCGGGGTCTTCAAACAGATACGCAGTATTTT. It yields the protein CASSVLRGLQTDTQYF.

The chain joins TRBV4-2 to TRBJ2-2, with no clear D. V was cut by 0 bases and J by 3 bases, with 8 bases left in between. CDR1 is LGHNA, CDR2 YNFKEQ, per germline. This CDR3 has 15 residues. CDR3 bases: TGTGCCAGCAGCCAAGAAAACAGCTACACCGGGGAGCTGTTTTTT. Amino acid sequence: CASSQENSYTGELFF.

The chain joins TRBV6-5 to TRBJ1-1; TRBD1 matches at 7 bases. Germline V gene lookup returns CDR1 MNHEY and CDR2 SVGAGI. After removal of 5 bases from V and 1 base from J, the junction contained 1 base not matched to a gene. There are 13 residues in the CDR3. Here the CDR3 reads CASSTGENTEAFF. CDR3 sequence (DNA): TGTGCCAGCAGTACAGGGGAGAACACTGAAGCTTTCTTT.

This clone was seen just once. The V call is TRBV28, the J call TRBJ2-7, with TRBD1 matching over 7 bases. The CDR3 totals 13 residues. CDR1 MDHEN and CDR2 SYDVKM come from the germline V gene. V trimming: 6 bases; J trimming: 6 bases; junction bases outside the gene matches: 8. The CDR3 loop reads CASRISRDSEQYF. The CDR3 DNA sequence: TGTGCCAGCAGAATATCCCGGGACAGCGAGCAGTACTTC.

The rearrangement joins TRBV9 to TRBJ2-7, with 7 bases matching TRBD2. The CDR3 contains 15 residues. Germline CDR1 is SGDLS and CDR2 is YYNGEE. J gave up 2 bases and V 0 bases, and 5 bases lay outside the gene matches. This chain's CDR3 is CASSVEASGAYEQYF. Written as DNA, the CDR3 is TGTGCCAGCAGCGTAGAAGCTAGCGGCGCCTACGAGCAGTACTTC. Filled out from reference TRBV9 and TRBJ2-7, the complete variable domain reads DSGVTQTPKHLITATGQRVTLRCSPRSGDLSVYWYQQSLDQGLQFLIQYYNGEERAKGNILERFSAQQFPDLHSELNLSSLELGDSALYFCASSVEASGAYEQYFGPGTRLTVT.

The chain joins TRBV28 to TRBJ1-1; D gene unclear. Germline V gene lookup returns CDR1 MDHEN and CDR2 SYDVKM. The CDR3 is made up of 15 amino acids. Trimming pared 6 bases from V and 1 base from J, leaving 15 bases between. The CDR3 bases are TGTGCCAGCAGCCTAGTGGTGGCGGCGAACACTGAAGCTTTCTTT. This encodes CASSLVVAANTEAFF.

This clone has more than one count but fewer than ten. This chain's CDR3 is CASSSGNQPQHF. CDR3 nucleotides: TGTGCCAGCAGTTCCGGTAATCAGCCCCAGCATTTT. The V gene is TRBV6-5, the J gene TRBJ1-5; no definite D call. The germline V gene encodes CDR1 MNHEY and CDR2 SVGAGI. The CDR3 loop spans 12 amino acids. V lost 4 bases and J 4 bases, leaving 5 bases between the germline ends.

The chain joins TRBV5-6 to TRBJ2-7; D not resolved. Trimming removed 0 bases at V and 2 bases at J, with 9 bases between. The CDR3 has 14 amino acids. CDR1 SGHDT and CDR2 YYEEEE come from the germline V gene. The CDR3 loop is CASSLGLRTYEQYF. The CDR3 DNA follows: TGTGCCAGCAGCTTGGGACTCAGAACCTACGAGCAGTACTTC.

V is TRBV7-3 and J is TRBJ2-7, with a tentative D call TRBD2 (7 bases). CDR3 length equals 16 residues. The V and J ends lost 5 bases and 1 base respectively, with 18 bases between them. Germline assignment: CDR1 SGHTA and CDR2 FQGTGA. The CDR3 is CASSLRGRVPSYEQYF. DNA for the CDR3: TGTGCCAGCAGCCTAAGGGGGAGGGTACCGTCCTACGAGCAGTACTTC.

This chain connects TRBV7-8 to TRBJ2-1, with 10 bases that match TRBD2. The CDR3 is made up of 17 amino acids. Germline lookup yields CDR1 SGHVS and CDR2 FQNEAQ. Trimming cost V 6 bases and J 5 bases; bases outside gene matches: 13. DNA for the CDR3: TGTGCCAGCAGGCCCCCCTCCGGGACTAGCGCCAACAATGAGCAGTTCTTC. Its protein is CASRPPSGTSANNEQFF.

The chain couples TRBV2 to TRBJ2-7; the D gene is possibly TRBD1 (6 bases). CDR3 size: 14 residues. Germline lookup yields CDR1 SNHLY and CDR2 FYNNEI. The V and J ends lost 6 bases and 4 bases respectively, with 16 bases between them. The CDR3 region is CASRPTGTYYEQYF. The CDR3, as DNA: TGTGCCAGCAGGCCGACAGGTACCTATTACGAGCAGTACTTC.

The gene calls are TRBV28 and TRBJ1-1; D perhaps matches TRBD1 (5 bases). The CDR3 length is 10 residues. V was trimmed by 10 bases and J by 11 bases, leaving 14 bases between them. Per the germline V gene, CDR1 is MDHEN and CDR2 is SYDVKM. CDR3 amino acids: CATERGGAFF. CDR3 DNA sequence: TGTGCCACCGAGAGGGGAGGGGCTTTCTTT.

The rearrangement links TRBV30 to TRBJ2-1, with TRBD2 matching 7 bases. Trimming removed 1 base from V and 2 bases from J; junction bases left unmatched: 5. The CDR3 runs to 15 residues. Germline loops: CDR1 GTSNPN, CDR2 SVGIG (reference sequence). The CDR3 sequence is CAWSGPGGTYNEQFF. The CDR3 coding sequence is TGTGCCTGGAGTGGGCCGGGGGGTACCTACAATGAGCAGTTCTTC.

The rearrangement joins TRBV2 to TRBJ1-1; D gene ambiguous. From germline, CDR1 is SNHLY and CDR2 FYNNEI. The CDR3 spans 13 residues. The germline V and J ends were trimmed by 7 bases and 1 base, with 10 bases remaining between them. The CDR3 DNA reads TGTGCCAGCACCGACGGCGGGAACACTGAAGCTTTCTTT. As protein: CASTDGGNTEAFF.

The chain links TRBV11-2 to TRBJ2-7; a weak D match, TRBD2 (6 bases). CDR1 and CDR2 (germline): SGHAT, FQNNGV. V dropped 1 base and J dropped 2 bases, with 15 bases sitting between them. The CDR3 contains 16 residues. CDR3 residues: CASSLGGVNSPYEQYF. CDR3 nucleotide sequence: TGTGCCAGCAGCTTAGGGGGGGTGAATTCTCCCTACGAGCAGTACTTC.

This chain uses TRBV11-3 with TRBJ2-3, with 11 bases fitting TRBD1. J lost 7 bases, V lost 3 bases, and 6 bases had no gene match. Germline loops: CDR1 SGHNT, CDR2 YENEEA. This CDR3 is 15 amino acids long. CDR3 in amino acids: CASSLEGQGANTQYF. In DNA form, the CDR3 reads TGTGCCAGCAGCTTGGAAGGACAGGGGGCGAATACGCAGTATTTT.

Concerning this clone itself: The same CDR3 is also encoded by other DNA sequences in this sample. This chain links TRBV5-1 with TRBJ2-7; 11 bases align to TRBD1. Germline lookup yields CDR1 SGHRS and CDR2 YFSETQ. V lost 0 bases and J lost 0; bases outside the gene matches: 5. The CDR3 consists of 17 residues. CDR3 sequence (DNA): TGCGCCAGCAGCTTGGCCGGGACAGGGGGGGGCTCCTACGAGCAGTACTTC. Encoded protein: CASSLAGTGGGSYEQYF.

This chain's CDR3 is CASSPQANTGELFF. DNA of the CDR3: TGTGCCAGCAGCCCCCAGGCGAACACCGGGGAGCTGTTTTTT. The rearrangement joins TRBV7-7 to TRBJ2-2; D remains ambiguous. This CDR3 has 14 residues. Trimming pared 5 bases from V and 0 bases from J, leaving 7 bases between. Germline values: CDR1 SSHAT, CDR2 FNYEAQ (reference sequence).

This sequence joins TRBV19 and TRBJ1-5; no clear D. CDR1 and CDR2 from the germline V gene are LNHDA and SQIVND (reference sequence). The V end was cut by 3 bases, the J end by 4 bases, with 10 bases between. The CDR3 length is 14 residues. This chain's CDR3 is CASSIDTINQPQHF. DNA for the CDR3: TGTGCCAGTAGTATTGACACAATAAATCAGCCCCAGCATTTT.

This clone occurred once. The chain combines TRBV12-5 with TRBJ2-3; 11 bases fit TRBD1. Germline CDR1 reads LGHNT; CDR2 reads FRNRAP. V was pared by 5 bases and J by 4 bases, with 2 bases of the junction left unmatched. CDR3 length: 14 residues. The CDR3 nucleotides are TGTGCTAGTGGTACGGGACAGGGGGCAGATACGCAGTATTTT. Translating gives CASGTGQGADTQYF.

The V gene is TRBV14, the J gene TRBJ1-1; 9 bases align to TRBD1. Germline V lookup: CDR1 SGHDN, CDR2 FVKESK. The CDR3 loop spans 14 amino acids. J gave up 4 bases and V 4 bases, and 4 bases lay outside the gene matches. The chain's CDR3 is CASSRQGVITEAFF. The DNA for the CDR3 is TGTGCCAGCAGCCGACAGGGGGTGATCACTGAAGCTTTCTTT.